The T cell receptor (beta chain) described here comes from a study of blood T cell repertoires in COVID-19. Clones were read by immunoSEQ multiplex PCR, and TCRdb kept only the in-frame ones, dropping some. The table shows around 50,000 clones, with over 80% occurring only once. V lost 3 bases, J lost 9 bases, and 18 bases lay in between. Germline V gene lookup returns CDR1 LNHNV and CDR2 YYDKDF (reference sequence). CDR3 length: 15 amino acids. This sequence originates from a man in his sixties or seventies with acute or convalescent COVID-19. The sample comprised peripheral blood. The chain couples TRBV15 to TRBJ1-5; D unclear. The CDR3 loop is CATSSGHRFPGPQHF. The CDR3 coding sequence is TGTGCCACCAGCAGTGGCCATCGGTTCCCAGGGCCCCAGCATTTT. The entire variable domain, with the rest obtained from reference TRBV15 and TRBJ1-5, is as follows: DAMVIQNPRYQVTQFGKPVTLSCSQTLNHNVMYWYQQKSSQAPKLLFHYYDKDFNNEADTPDNFQSRRPNTSFCFLDIRSPGLGDTAMYLCATSSGHRFPGPQHFGDGTRLSIL.